Here is one T cell receptor beta chain with its context. The antigen remains undetermined. V lost 10 bases, J lost 3 bases, and 17 bases lay in between. The CDR3 runs 14 residues. CDR1 MNHEY and CDR2 SVGEGT come from the germline V gene. This specimen belongs to a study of glioma-infiltrating T cells. General study findings and limits: Above-expected tissue-blood divergence occurred in all gliomas, most in low-grade ones. Tissue and blood shared very few CDR3 sequences.

Amplification of TCR alpha and beta CDR3 regions from RNA used iRepertoire nested multiplex PCR. One-step reverse transcription and amplification started from around 100-400 ng of tissue mRNA or PBMC total RNA. TCRdb reanalysed the multiplex PCR reads using MiXCR and keeps one entry per CDR3 protein. The sample yields around 150,000 distinct CDR3 sequences, about two fifths seen once. This chain uses TRBV6-2 or TRBV6-3 with TRBJ2-3; perhaps D is TRBD1 or TRBD2 (5 bases each). The receptor was derived from a human donor with low-grade glioma or glioblastoma, undergoing nonglioma brain surgery, or in good health (not recorded which). Sequenced: glioma tissue, nonneoplastic brain tissue, or PBMCs (not recorded which). The CDR3 DNA reads as TGTGCCACCCTTGGCGAGGGGCGGACAGATACGCAGTATTTT. Translation: CATLGEGRTDTQYF.